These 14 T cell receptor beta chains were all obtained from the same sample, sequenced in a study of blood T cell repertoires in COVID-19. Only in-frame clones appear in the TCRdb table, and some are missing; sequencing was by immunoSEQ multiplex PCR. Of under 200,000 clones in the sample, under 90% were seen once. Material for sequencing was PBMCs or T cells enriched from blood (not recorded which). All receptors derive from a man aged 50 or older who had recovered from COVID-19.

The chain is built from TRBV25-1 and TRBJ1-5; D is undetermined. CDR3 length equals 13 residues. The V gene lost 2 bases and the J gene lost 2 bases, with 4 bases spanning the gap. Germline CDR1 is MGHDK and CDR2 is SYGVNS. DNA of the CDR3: TGTGCCAGCAGTGAACCCGGCAATCAGCCCCAGCATTTT. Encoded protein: CASSEPGNQPQHF.

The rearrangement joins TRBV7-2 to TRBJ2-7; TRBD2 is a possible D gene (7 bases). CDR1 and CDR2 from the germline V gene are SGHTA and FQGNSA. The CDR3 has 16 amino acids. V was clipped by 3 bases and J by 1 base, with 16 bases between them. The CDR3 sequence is CASSFGGGANSYEQYF. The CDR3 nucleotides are TGTGCCAGCAGCTTCGGTGGGGGGGCCAATTCCTACGAGCAGTACTTC.

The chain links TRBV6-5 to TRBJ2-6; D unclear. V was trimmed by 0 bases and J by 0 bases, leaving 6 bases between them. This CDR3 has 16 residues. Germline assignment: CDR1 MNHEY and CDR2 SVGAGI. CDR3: CASSYSSSSGANVLTF. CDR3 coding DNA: TGTGCCAGCAGTTACTCTTCCAGCTCTGGGGCCAACGTCCTGACTTTC.

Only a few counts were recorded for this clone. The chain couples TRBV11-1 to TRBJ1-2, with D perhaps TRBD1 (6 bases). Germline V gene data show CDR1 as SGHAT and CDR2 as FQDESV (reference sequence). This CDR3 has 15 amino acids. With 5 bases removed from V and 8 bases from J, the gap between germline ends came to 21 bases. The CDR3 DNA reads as TGTGCCAGCAGCGACGGTCAGGGGACCTATGAGGGCTACACCTTC. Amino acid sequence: CASSDGQGTYEGYTF.

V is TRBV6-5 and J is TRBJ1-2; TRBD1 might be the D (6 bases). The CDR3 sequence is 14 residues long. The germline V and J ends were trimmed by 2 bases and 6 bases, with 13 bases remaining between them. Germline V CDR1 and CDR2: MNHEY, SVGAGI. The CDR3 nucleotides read TGTGCCAGCAGTTACGGCAGGGGCGGTGATGGCTACACCTTC. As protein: CASSYGRGGDGYTF.

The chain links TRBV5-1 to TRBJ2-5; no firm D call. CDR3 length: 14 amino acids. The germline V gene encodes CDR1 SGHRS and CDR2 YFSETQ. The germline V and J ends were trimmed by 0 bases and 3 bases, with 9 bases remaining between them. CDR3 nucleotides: TGCGCCAGCAGCTTGGCGGCAGGCGAAGAGACCCAGTACTTC. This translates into CASSLAAGEETQYF.

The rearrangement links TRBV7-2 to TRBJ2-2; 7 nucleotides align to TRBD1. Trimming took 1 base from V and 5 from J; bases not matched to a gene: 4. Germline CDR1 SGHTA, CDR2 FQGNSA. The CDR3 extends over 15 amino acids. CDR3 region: CASSLEGAMTGELFF. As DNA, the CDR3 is TGTGCCAGCAGCTTAGAGGGGGCGATGACCGGGGAGCTGTTTTTT. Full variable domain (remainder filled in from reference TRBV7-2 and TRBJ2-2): GAGVSQSPSNKVTEKGKDVELRCDPISGHTALYWYRQSLGQGLEFLIYFQGNSAPDKSGLPSDRFSAERTGGSVSTLTIQRTQQEDSAVYLCASSLEGAMTGELFFGEGSRLTVL.

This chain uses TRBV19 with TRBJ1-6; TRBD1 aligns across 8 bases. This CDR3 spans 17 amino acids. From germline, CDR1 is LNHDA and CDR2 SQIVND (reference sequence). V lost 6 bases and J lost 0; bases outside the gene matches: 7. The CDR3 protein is CASRKTGGNSYNSPLHF. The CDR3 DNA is TGTGCCAGTAGAAAAACAGGGGGAAACTCCTATAATTCACCCCTCCACTTT.

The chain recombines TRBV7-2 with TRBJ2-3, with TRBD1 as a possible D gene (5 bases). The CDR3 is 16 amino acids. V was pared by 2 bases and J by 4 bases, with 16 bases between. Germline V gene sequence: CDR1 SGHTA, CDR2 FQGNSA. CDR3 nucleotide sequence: TGTGCCAGCAGCTTATTTGTGGCAGGGTCAGCAGATACGCAGTATTTT. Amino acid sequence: CASSLFVAGSADTQYF.

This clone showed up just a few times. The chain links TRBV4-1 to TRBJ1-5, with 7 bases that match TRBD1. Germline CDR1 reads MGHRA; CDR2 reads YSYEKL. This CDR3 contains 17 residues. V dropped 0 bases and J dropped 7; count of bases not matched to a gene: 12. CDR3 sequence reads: CASSQDPFGRGRQPQHF. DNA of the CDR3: TGCGCCAGCAGCCAAGATCCGTTCGGCAGGGGGAGGCAGCCCCAGCATTTT.

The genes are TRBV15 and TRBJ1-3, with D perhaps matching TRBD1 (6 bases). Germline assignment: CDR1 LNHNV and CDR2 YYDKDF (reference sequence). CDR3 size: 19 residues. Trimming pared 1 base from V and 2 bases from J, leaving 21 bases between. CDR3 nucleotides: TGTGCCACCAGCAGAGGGGGGGGGCTTACTCAATCGGCTGGAAACACCATATATTTT. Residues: CATSRGGGLTQSAGNTIYF.

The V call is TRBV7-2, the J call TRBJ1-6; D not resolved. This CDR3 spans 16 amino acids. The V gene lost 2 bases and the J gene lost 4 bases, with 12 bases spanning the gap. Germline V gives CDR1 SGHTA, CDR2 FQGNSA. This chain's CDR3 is CASSLSGGRYNSPLHF. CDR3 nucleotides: TGTGCCAGCAGCTTAAGCGGAGGCCGTTATAATTCACCCCTCCACTTT.

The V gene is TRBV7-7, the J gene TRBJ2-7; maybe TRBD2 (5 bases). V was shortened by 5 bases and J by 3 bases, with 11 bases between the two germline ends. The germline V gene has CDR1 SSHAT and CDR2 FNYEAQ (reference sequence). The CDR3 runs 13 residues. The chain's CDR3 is CASSPGINYEQYF. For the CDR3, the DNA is TGTGCCAGCAGCCCCGGGATCAACTACGAGCAGTACTTC. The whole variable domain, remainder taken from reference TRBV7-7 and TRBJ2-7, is GAGVSQSPRYKVTKRGQDVTLRCDPISSHATLYWYQQALGQGPEFLTYFNYEAQPDKSGLPSDRFSAERPEGSISTLTIQRTEQRDSAMYRCASSPGINYEQYFGPGTRLTVT.

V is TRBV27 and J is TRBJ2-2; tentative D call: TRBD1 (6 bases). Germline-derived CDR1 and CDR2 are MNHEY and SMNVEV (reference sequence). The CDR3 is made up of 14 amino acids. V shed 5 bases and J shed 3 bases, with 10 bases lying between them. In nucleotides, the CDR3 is TGTGCCAGCAGTCTCGGGACATACACCGGGGAGCTGTTTTTT. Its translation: CASSLGTYTGELFF.